A selection of T cell receptor beta chains follows, all from one sample in a study of beta chain features in type 1 diabetes. Libraries were prepared by immunoSEQ multiplex PCR; TCRdb keeps only in-frame clonotypes and omits some of them. The profile shows roughly 310,000 clones, approximately 10% of them singletons. Source material: naive CD4+ T cells from blood. Every receptor here comes from a woman in her twenties or thirties in good health. Both conserved end residues are trimmed from each CDR3. Fields, in order: V gene, clone size, J gene, CDR3 protein. Size tells how often a clone was seen (once, few, many) or the class of an expanded clone, and some rows leave it out.

TRBV28	few	TRBJ1-1	ASSLSGDTEAF
TRBV5-6	-	TRBJ2-5	ASSLAPLAGGETQY
TRBV18	-	TRBJ1-1	ASSLRNTEAF
TRBV7-9	-	TRBJ2-6	ASSVRQGVSFSGANVLT
TRBV5-4	few	TRBJ2-3	ASSLVVSGSTDTQY
TRBV19	few	TRBJ2-1	ASSPTRGLATYNEQF
TRBV7-2	-	TRBJ2-7	ASGGLAANYEQY
TRBV4-3	few	TRBJ2-2	ASSQNTGGTGELF
TRBV6-4	-	TRBJ2-1	ASSPDSYNEQF
TRBV7-2	few	TRBJ1-1	ASKQGRNTEAF
TRBV29-1	few	TRBJ1-4	SAQVTGGGEKLF
TRBV18	-	TRBJ2-1	ASSPPGLAGVTPFEF
TRBV29-1	-	TRBJ1-2	SVSAGQGYT
TRBV2	few	TRBJ1-2	AEEGNYGYT
TRBV5-1	few	TRBJ2-7	ASRLVDSSSYEQY
TRBV18	-	TRBJ2-7	ASSSITGPYEQY
TRBV9	few	TRBJ2-5	ASSDNRVQETQY
TRBV28	-	TRBJ2-4	ASSPGAKNIQY
TRBV5-1	once	TRBJ2-2	ASSLETSENTGELF
TRBV5-1	-	TRBJ2-7	ASSFEASGSSREQY
TRBV19	few	TRBJ2-1	ASSIPTGLTNEQF
TRBV29-1	-	TRBJ2-5	SVESGASGFQETQY
TRBV28	-	TRBJ2-4	ASNQGGRNIQY
TRBV7-3	-	TRBJ2-6	ASSYGQGRSGANVLT
TRBV30	few	TRBJ1-4	AWSGESRLF
TRBV7-2	-	TRBJ2-1	ASTLSGRYNEQF
TRBV5-1	-	TRBJ2-7	ASSSYDSADYEQY
TRBV7-8	-	TRBJ1-5	ASSLISGQLNQPQH
TRBV28	few	TRBJ2-1	ASSSYSLAGGFHEQF
TRBV2	few	TRBJ1-1	ASRRTYETEAF
TRBV6-5	few	TRBJ2-2	ASRPDRTNTGELF
TRBV5-6	few	TRBJ2-6	ASSLGGPGANVLT
TRBV4-3	-	TRBJ2-3	ASSQDVRRKPGY
TRBV10-3	few	TRBJ2-5	AIRSPGGETQY
TRBV4-1	-	TRBJ2-4	ASSQDRGTFAKNIQY
TRBV2	-	TRBJ2-3	ASSGAGAVDTQY
TRBV15	-	TRBJ2-7	ATSSGTVNEQY
TRBV27	few	TRBJ2-7	ASRRGSGTYEQY
TRBV28	few	TRBJ2-7	ASSLQERTYEQY
TRBV7-9	-	TRBJ1-4	ASSLVDRVNEKLF
TRBV7-2	-	TRBJ2-3	ASSPRQGMVTDTQY